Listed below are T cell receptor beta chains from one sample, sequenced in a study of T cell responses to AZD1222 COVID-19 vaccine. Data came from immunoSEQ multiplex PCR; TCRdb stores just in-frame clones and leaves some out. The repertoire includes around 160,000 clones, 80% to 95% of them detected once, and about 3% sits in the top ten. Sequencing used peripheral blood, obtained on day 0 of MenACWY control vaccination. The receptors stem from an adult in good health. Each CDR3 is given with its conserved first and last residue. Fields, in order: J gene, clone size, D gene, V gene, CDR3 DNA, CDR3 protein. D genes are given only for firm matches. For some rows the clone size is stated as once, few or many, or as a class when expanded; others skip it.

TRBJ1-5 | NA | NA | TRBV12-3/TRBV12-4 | TGTGCCAGCACCCGTGGAAGCAATCAGCCCCAGCATTTT | CASTRGSNQPQHF
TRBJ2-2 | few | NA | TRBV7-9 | TGTGCCAGCAGCCGTAGTTCGACAAGAATTCGGACCGGGGAGCTGTTTTTT | CASSRSSTRIRTGELFF
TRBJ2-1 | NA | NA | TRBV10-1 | TGCGCCAGCAGTGTGGTGACGCCCGGTGAGCAGTTCTTC | CASSVVTPGEQFF
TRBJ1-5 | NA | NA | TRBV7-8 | TGTGCCAGCAGCTCGATGGACTGGGGGCCCAATCAGCCCCAGCATTTT | CASSSMDWGPNQPQHF
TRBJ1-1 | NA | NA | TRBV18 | TGTGCCAGCTCACCAAGCTACAGGGCGGACACTGAAGCTTTCTTT | CASSPSYRADTEAFF
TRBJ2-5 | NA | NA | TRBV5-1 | TGCGCCAGCAGCTTGGGATCTTCTGGGCTTGCGGAGACCCAGTACTTC | CASSLGSSGLAETQYF
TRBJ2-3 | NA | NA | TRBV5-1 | TGCGCCAGCAGGGTAGCAGGAGATACGCAGTATTTT | CASRVAGDTQYF
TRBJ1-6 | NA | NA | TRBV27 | TGTGCCAGCAGTCCCGGGAGTTCCCATTCACCCCTCCACTTT | CASSPGSSHSPLHF
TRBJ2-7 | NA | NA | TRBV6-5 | TGTGCCAGCAGTTACGGGCCTACAGCGGGCTCCTACGAGCAGTACTTC | CASSYGPTAGSYEQYF
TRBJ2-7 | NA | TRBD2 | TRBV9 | TGTGCCAGCAGCCTTCGACTAGCGGGAGACGAGCAGTACTTC | CASSLRLAGDEQYF
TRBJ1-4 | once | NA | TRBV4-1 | TGCGCCAGCAGCCATGGGGGGGCGCGGGAACTGTTTTTT | CASSHGGARELFF
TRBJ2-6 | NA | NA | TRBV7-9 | TGTGCCAGCAGCCCCCCGTTAAGGGTCTCTGGGGCCAACGTCCTGACTTTC | CASSPPLRVSGANVLTF
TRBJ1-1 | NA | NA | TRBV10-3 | TGTGCCATCAGTGACGGCGGAGCCGACTATGAAGCTTTCTTT | CAISDGGADYEAFF
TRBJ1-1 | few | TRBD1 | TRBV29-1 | TGCAGCGTGGTGACAGGGACGAACACTGAAGCTTTCTTT | CSVVTGTNTEAFF
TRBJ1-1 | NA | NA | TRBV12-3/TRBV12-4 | TGTGCCAGCAGGTCAGGGGAGAACACTGAAGCTTTCTTT | CASRSGENTEAFF
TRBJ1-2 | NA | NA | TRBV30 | TGTGCCTGGAGAGAGCCCATGACTGGCTACACCTTC | CAWREPMTGYTF
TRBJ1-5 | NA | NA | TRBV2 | TGTGCCAGCAGCCCGACAAGCTATAGCAATCAGCCCCAGCATTTT | CASSPTSYSNQPQHF
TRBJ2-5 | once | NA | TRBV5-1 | TGCGCCAGCAGCTCCATGCAGGGCGTTCAGACCCAGTACTTC | CASSSMQGVQTQYF
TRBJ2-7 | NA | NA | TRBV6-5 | TGTGCCAGTAGTAGGGAGCTGTACGAGCAGTACTTC | CASSRELYEQYF
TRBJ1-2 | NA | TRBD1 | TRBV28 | TGTGCCAGCAGTTTCGAGACAGGGTACTATGGCTACACCTTC | CASSFETGYYGYTF
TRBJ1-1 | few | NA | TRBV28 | TGTGCCAGTTTAAAAAGTTTCGAGGGGAACACTGAAGCTTTCTTT | CASLKSFEGNTEAFF
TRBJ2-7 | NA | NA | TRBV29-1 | TGCAGCGTTGAAAAGTCCTACGAGCAGTACTTC | CSVEKSYEQYF
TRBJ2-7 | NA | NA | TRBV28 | TGTGCCAGCAGTTTAACGACAGCCTACGAGCAGTACTTC | CASSLTTAYEQYF
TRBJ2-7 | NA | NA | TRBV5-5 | TGTGCCAGCAGCTTGGCCCCGGGGCCGGCGGGCACCGAGCAGTACTTC | CASSLAPGPAGTEQYF
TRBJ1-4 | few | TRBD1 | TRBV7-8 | TGTGCCAGCAGCTATGGACAGGAGGGAAAACTGTTTTTT | CASSYGQEGKLFF
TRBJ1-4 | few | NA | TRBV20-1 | TGCAGTGCTAGTACCGGCCGAGATGAAAAACTGTTTTTT | CSASTGRDEKLFF